This T cell receptor beta chain is from a study of T cells in localized non-small cell lung cancer. Trimming left V 1 base short and J 5 bases short, with 17 bases between. Germline values: CDR1 SGHRS, CDR2 YFSETQ. CDR3 length: 16 residues. Clones were read by immunoSEQ multiplex PCR, and TCRdb kept only the in-frame ones, dropping some. Altogether 25,000 to 35,000 clones are present, 89% being singletons, with the ten largest covering 10%. The sequence derives from a woman aged 40 to 75 with stage I lung adenocarcinoma. This material consisted of peripheral blood, taken before any cancer treatment. V and J are TRBV5-1 and TRBJ2-3, with D possibly being TRBD2 (7 bases). The CDR3 sequence: CASSLLWGGHQDTQYF. For the CDR3, the DNA is TGCGCCAGCAGCTTGTTGTGGGGGGGCCACCAAGATACGCAGTATTTT.